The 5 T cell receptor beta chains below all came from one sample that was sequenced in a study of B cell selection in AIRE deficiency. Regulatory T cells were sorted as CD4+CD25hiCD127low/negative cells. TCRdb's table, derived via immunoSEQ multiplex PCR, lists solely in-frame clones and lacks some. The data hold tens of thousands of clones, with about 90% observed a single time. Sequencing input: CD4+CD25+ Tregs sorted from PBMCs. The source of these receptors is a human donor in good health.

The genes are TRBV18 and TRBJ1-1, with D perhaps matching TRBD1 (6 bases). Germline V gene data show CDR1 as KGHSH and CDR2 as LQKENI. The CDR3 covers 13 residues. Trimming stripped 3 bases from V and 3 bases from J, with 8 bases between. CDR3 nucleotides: TGTGCCAGCTCACCGGGGGGGCACACTGAAGCTTTCTTT. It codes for CASSPGGHTEAFF.

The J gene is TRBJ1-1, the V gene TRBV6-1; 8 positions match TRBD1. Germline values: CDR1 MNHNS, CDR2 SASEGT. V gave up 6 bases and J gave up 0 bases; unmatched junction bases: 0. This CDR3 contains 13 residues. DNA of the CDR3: TGTGCCAGCAGGGGACAGGTGAACACTGAAGCTTTCTTT. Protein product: CASRGQVNTEAFF.

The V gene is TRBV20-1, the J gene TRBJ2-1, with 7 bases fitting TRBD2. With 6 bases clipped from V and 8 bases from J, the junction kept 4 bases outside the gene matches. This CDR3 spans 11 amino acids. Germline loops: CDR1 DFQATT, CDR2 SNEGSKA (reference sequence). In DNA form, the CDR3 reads TGCAGTGCCTCGGGGGGAGATGAGCAGTTCTTC. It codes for CSASGGDEQFF.

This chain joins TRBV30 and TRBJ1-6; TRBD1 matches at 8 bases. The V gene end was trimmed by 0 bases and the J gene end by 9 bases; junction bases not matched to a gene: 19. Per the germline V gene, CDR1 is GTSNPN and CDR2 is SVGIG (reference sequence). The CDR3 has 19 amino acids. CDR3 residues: CAWSVPGAGGWNLGSPLHF. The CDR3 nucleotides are TGTGCCTGGAGTGTACCCGGGGCAGGGGGCTGGAATCTTGGTTCACCCCTCCACTTT.

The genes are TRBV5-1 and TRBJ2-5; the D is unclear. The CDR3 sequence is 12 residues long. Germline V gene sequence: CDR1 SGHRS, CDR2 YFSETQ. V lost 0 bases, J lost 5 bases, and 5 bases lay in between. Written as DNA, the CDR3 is TGCGCCAGCAGCTTGGGGGTGGAGACCCAGTACTTC. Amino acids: CASSLGVETQYF.